This record looks at one TCR beta chain sequence and its context. Profiled with immunoSEQ multiplex PCR; TCRdb holds only in-frame clones, not every one. There are 55,000 to 75,000 clones in the sample; roughly 90% occur only once, and approximately 2.9% lies in the top ten. The CDR3 covers 13 residues. The germline V gene has CDR1 SGHDN and CDR2 FVKESK. V was cut by 1 base and J by 4 bases, with 7 bases left in between. The entry originates in a study of T cells after somatic rescue of genetic block. Sequencing was performed on peripheral blood mononuclear cells (PBMCs). This sequence joins TRBV14 and TRBJ1-1; D is unresolved. The source of this sequence is a man aged 35-49 years. This CDR3 reads CASSQVSGTEAFF. The CDR3 nucleotides are TGTGCCAGCAGCCAAGTGTCCGGCACTGAAGCTTTCTTT.